This T cell receptor (beta chain) was sequenced in a study of OX40 agonist ivuxolimab in advanced cancers. Whole-study findings and limits: In the 0.1-3.0 mg/kg groups, partial responders showed among the lowest expansion.

The CDR3 is made up of 16 amino acids. Germline-derived CDR1 and CDR2 are SGDLS and YYNGEE. The V end was cut by 4 bases, the J end by 4 bases, with 18 bases between. Assay used: immunoSEQ multiplex PCR; TCRdb lists only in-frame clones, some missing. This sample has fewer than 120,000 clones, with roughly 89% found just once. A word on this clone: The antigen is not known.

The V gene is TRBV9, the J gene TRBJ1-5; D remains ambiguous. The sequenced sample was CD4+ or CD8+ T cells sorted from blood, obtained in a trial of the OX40 agonist ivuxolimab. The TCR comes from an adult with an advanced solid tumor such as melanoma, head and neck, liver or kidney cancer. This CDR3 is CASSPGSGALNQPQHF. DNA for the CDR3: TGTGCCAGCAGCCCGGGCAGTGGCGCCTTAAATCAGCCCCAGCATTTT.